This T cell receptor (beta chain) derives from a study of OX40 agonist ivuxolimab in advanced cancers. Study outcomes and limitations: Nonresponders included some who also had low normalized T-cell clonal expansion. Antigen targets of the expanded peripheral T cells went undetermined. Compared with others, partial responders at 0.1-3.0 mg/kg displayed clonal expansion among the lowest.

With regard to this clone: Its antigen is not known.

Some clones are missing from TCRdb's copy, which holds only in-frame ones; the method was immunoSEQ multiplex PCR. This table holds 28,000 or so clones, almost 85% found once. The receptor was isolated from an adult with an advanced solid tumor such as melanoma, head and neck, liver or kidney cancer. Sequenced here: CD4+ or CD8+ T cells sorted from blood, sampled in a trial of the OX40 agonist ivuxolimab.

CDR3: CASSLVAEKGNEQFF. Written as DNA, the CDR3 is TGTGCCAGCAGTTTGGTAGCGGAAAAGGGCAATGAGCAGTTCTTC. V and J are TRBV27 and TRBJ2-1, with D maybe TRBD2 (6 bases). Trimming pared 3 bases from V and 6 bases from J, leaving 15 bases between. The germline V gene encodes CDR1 MNHEY and CDR2 SMNVEV (reference sequence). The length of the CDR3 is 15 residues.